This TCR beta chain was sequenced in a study of regulatory T cells in long-lasting Graves disease (dated by TCRdb to 2020 to 2022). Study-wide context: Patients with newly diagnosed Graves' disease had been on antithyroid drugs for under 3 months. Patients with persistent Graves' disease were compared with patients with newly diagnosed Graves' disease using TCR sequencing and RNA sequencing of peripheral blood. The study was registered as a clinical trial and conducted in China. A total of around 35 samples underwent TCR sequencing: roughly 13 from persistent and approximately 20 from newly diagnosed Graves' disease patients.

The germline ends are 14 bases apart after V is trimmed by 6 bases and J by 4 bases. The germline V gene encodes CDR1 ENHRY and CDR2 SYGVKD. Taken from cysteine to phenylalanine, the CDR3 has 14 residues. Just CDR3 DNA is preserved here, 42 bases in frame from base 1. The library came from multiplex PCR. For sequencing, an Illumina HiSeq 4000 was employed. iRepertoire HTBI primers and Arm-PCR amplification of CDR3 regions were used to construct TCR beta libraries. Before sequencing, the PCR products underwent gel purification. The study's own analysis went as follows. A total of fewer than 80 TRBV and under 15 TRBJ segments were identified across samples and were used for gene usage analysis of CDR3 amino acid clonotypes. COPE and FqMerger were used to merge filtered high-quality paired reads into contigs. BLAST was used to align contigs to the IMGT TRBV, TRBD and TRBJ reference genes, and CDR3 was defined following IMGT. Any clonotype with a frequency above 0.1% was counted as a highly expanded clone. Shannon entropy was used to measure repertoire diversity, and the Gini coefficient was used to measure V-J evenness. A clonotype found in more than one individual was treated as public. Through fastp at Q25 and MiXCR, TCRdb rebuilt clones from the public reads, retaining in-frame beta chains. CDR3 protein duplicates are merged, each entry listing the most common genes and DNA. The V and J calls here are based on TCRdb, not the publication. Present in this sample are about 420,000 distinct CDR3 sequences, about a sixth of which were seen just once. The ten biggest clones cover about a quarter of the sample.

In the paper's terms, the time point label means: newly diagnosed GD, antithyroid drugs for less than 3 months. For both TCR sequencing and RNA sequencing, RNA was extracted from PBMCs using TRIzol. The diagnosis of Graves' disease followed American Thyroid Association guidelines. Patients were recruited from an endocrinology department in Xi'an, China. Each patient gave 9 to 10 milliliters of peripheral blood, collected in an EDTA anticoagulant tube. Ficoll Paque Plus density gradient separation was used to isolate PBMCs, and no further T cell sorting was done. An Agilent 2100 Bioanalyzer and agarose gel were used to check RNA quality, while a NanoDrop 2000 measured RNA concentration. The sample holds many counts of this clonotype. This clone's antigen is unknown. Per-base quality was not reported, and no clone a single base away is much larger than it. Points the paper makes about the study in general: The authors acknowledged the small sample size as a limitation that may reduce accuracy. Only the TCR beta chain was sequenced and analyzed. Compared with newly diagnosed patients, persistent Graves' disease patients had lower TCR Shannon entropy and fewer highly expanded clones, which suggests clonal expansion. Persistent patients shared more public clonotypes among themselves (around 2,700) than newly diagnosed patients did (approximately 970). Peripheral blood alone was examined, since thyroid tissue, which constituted the primary lesion, could not be accessed. Preferential use of TRBV28, TRBJ1-2 and TRBJ2-5 was observed in persistent disease, whereas TRBV20-1 and TRBJ2-1 were favored in newly diagnosed disease.

The sample also formed part of further work on T cells in Graves' hyperthyroidism and ophthalmopathy. Taken from the second paper: Stable Graves' hyperthyroidism was defined as the absence of progression to ophthalmopathy over 18 months of follow-up. Hyperthyroidism patients were aged 18 to 65 years and newly diagnosed, with disease duration of less than 2 months. Any patient with an uncontrolled infection, another autoimmune disease, pregnancy or lactation was excluded. Diagnoses relied on clinical symptoms, serum thyroxine and TRAb, thyroid ultrasound and orbital computed tomography. The first round of RT-PCR for the TCR CDR3 was performed with the HTBI primer set and the Qiagen OneStep RT-PCR kit. Most expanded thyroid clonotypes (frequency above 0.001) were also detected in blood, suggesting blood repertoires may reflect thyroid immune responses. Ophthalmopathy was separated from stable hyperthyroidism by a 13 V-J signature model, with roughly 88% sensitivity and 81% to 82% specificity obtained in cross-validation and 80%/75% obtained in testing. In validation, the model predicted progression to ophthalmopathy with about 71% sensitivity and approximately 78% specificity, a median of about 6 months before onset. To identify distinguishing TCR V-J signatures, a discovery cohort of about 100 patients was used, comprising 43 with Graves' ophthalmopathy and around 57 with stable Graves' hyperthyroidism. Whether ophthalmopathy could be predicted prospectively was tested in an independent validation cohort made up of fewer than 20 hyperthyroidism patients plus 17 patients who later progressed to ophthalmopathy. The approximately 90 discovery patients were divided at random into training and test sets in a 7:3 ratio. The study also compared thyroid tissue and blood T-cell repertoires from more than 5 Graves' hyperthyroidism patients. After blood sampling, hyperthyroidism patients were treated with methimazole at a starting dose of 30 mg daily, and ophthalmopathy patients were treated with high-dose intravenous methylprednisolone. The libraries were constructed in a second round of multiplex PCR and then size-selected and purified. Sequencing of the libraries was done on an Illumina HiSeq2000 using paired-end 100 bp reads. SOAPnuke was used to process the raw data, with reads discarded if the reads contained adapters or uncalled bases, had a mean Phred below 15, or lacked an exact constant-primer or identifier match. COPE v1.2.5 was used to merge the high-quality paired reads, and each unique nucleotide sequence was defined as a clonotype. Clonotypes were aligned to IMGT TRBV, TRBD and TRBJ reference segments using MiTCR v1.1. The analysis was restricted to V-J combinations with a frequency above 0.0001, which together covered just over 99% of the repertoires. The TCS score was defined as the ratio of F50 (clonal expansion) to E x V (chaos), calculated using BLOSUM62-based TCRdist between CDR3 peptides within each V-J. Welch's t-statistics and random forest reduced some 510 V-J features to 13, which were used in a naive Bayes classifier (R e1071). No statistical method was used to fix the sample size in advance, and group allocation was not hidden from the investigators. The paper reports TCR Vbeta CDR3 sequencing of approximately 130 peripheral blood samples: some 41 ophthalmopathy, about 75 hyperthyroidism and approximately 17 progressor patients.

Sequences were derived from peripheral blood mononuclear cells (PBMCs), sampled at new diagnosis, from a patient treated with antithyroid drugs. The clonotype comes from a woman under 30 with Graves disease. Donor details come from another sample of the same person, matched by shared clones. Here the chain combines TRBV10-3 and TRBJ2-3; the D gene cannot be named for sure. The CDR3: CAISSYGRADTQYF. The DNA sequence reads TGTGCCATCAGCTCCTATGGACGGGCAGATACGCAGTATTTT.